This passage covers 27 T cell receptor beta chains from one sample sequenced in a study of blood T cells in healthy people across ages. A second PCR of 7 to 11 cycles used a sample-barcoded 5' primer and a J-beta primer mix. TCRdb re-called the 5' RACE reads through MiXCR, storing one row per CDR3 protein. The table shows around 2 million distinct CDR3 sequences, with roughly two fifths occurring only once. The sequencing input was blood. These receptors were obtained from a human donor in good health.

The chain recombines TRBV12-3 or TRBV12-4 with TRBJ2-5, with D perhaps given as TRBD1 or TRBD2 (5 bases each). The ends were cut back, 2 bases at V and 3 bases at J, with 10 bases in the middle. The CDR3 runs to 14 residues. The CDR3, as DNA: TGTGCCAGCAGTTTAATGGGGGACGAAGAGACCCAGTACTTC. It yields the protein CASSLMGDEETQYF.

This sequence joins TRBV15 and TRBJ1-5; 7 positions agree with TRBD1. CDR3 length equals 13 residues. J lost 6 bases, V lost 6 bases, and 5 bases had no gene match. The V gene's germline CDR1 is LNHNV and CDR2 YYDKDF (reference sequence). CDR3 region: CATRGDRGQPQHF. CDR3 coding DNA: TGTGCCACCAGGGGGGACAGAGGTCAGCCCCAGCATTTT.

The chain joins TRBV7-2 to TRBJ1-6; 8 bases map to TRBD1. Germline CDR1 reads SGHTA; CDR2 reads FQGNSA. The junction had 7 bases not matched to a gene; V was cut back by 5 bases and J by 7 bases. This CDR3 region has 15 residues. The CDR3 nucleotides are TGTACCAGCAGCCTTATCAGGGGGCCGAATTCACCCCTCCACTTT. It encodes CTSSLIRGPNSPLHF.

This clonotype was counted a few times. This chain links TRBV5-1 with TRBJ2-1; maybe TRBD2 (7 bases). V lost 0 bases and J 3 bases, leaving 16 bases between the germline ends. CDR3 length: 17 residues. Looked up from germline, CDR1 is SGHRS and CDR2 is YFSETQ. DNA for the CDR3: TGCGCCAGCAGCTTGGCCGGGGGGCGGGGCGGCTACAATGAGCAGTTCTTC. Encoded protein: CASSLAGGRGGYNEQFF.

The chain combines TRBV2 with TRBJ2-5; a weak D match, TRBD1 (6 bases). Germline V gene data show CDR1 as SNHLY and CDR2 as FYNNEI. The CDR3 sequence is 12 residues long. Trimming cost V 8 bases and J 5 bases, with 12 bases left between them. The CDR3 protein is CASSGDYETQYF. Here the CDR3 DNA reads TGTGCCAGCTCAGGGGATTACGAGACCCAGTACTTC.

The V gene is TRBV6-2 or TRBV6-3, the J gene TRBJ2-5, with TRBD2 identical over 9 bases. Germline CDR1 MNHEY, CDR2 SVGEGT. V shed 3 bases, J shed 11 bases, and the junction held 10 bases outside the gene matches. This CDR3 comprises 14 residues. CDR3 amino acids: CASSYAGGPREQYF. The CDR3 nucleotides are TGTGCCAGCAGTTATGCGGGGGGGCCGCGAGAGCAGTACTTC.

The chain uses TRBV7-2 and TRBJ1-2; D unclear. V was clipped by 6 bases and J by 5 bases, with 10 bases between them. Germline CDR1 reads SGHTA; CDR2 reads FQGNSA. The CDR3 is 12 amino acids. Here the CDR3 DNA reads TGTGCCAGCAGTCAGCTTCGATATGGCTACACCTTC. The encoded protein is CASSQLRYGYTF.

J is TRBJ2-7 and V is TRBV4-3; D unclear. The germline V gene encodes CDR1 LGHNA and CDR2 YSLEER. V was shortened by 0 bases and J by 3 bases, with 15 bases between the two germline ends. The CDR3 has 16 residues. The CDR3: CASSQDIQSGIYEQYF. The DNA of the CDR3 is TGCGCCAGCAGCCAAGATATCCAGTCAGGAATCTACGAGCAGTACTTC.

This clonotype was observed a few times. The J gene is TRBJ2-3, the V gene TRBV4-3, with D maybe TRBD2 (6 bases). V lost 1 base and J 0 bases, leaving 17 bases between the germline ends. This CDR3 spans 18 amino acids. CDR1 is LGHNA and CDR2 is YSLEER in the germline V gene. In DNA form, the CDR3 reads TGCGCCAGCAGCCAAGGGACTAAGGTACAGGCTAGCACAGATACGCAGTATTTT. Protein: CASSQGTKVQASTDTQYF.

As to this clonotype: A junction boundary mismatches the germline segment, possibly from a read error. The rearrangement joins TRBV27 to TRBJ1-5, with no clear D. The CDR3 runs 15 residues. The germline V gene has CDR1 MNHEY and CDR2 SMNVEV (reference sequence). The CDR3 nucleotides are TGTGCCTGCAGTCCCTCCATGGATAGCAATCAGCCCCAGCATTTT. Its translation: CACSPSMDSNQPQHF.

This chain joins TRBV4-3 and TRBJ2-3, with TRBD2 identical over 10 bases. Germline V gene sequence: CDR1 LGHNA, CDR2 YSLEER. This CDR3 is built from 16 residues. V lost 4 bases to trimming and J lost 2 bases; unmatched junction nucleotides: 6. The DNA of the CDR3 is TGCGCCAGCAGCCGAAAACTAGCGGGGAACACAGATACGCAGTATTTT. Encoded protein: CASSRKLAGNTDTQYF.

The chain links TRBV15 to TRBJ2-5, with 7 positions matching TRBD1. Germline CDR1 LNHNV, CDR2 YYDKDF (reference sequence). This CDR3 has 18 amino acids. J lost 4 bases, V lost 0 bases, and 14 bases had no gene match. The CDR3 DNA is TGTGCCACCAGCAGAGATCTGGGACAGAGGGCAAGGGGAGAGACCCAGTACTTC. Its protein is CATSRDLGQRARGETQYF.

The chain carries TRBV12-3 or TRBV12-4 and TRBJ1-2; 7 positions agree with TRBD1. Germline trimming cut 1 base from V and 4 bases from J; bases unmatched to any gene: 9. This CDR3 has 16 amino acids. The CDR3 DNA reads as TGTGCCAGCAGTTTAGTAGGGGGCTCGGCGGCCTATGGCTACACCTTC. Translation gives CASSLVGGSAAYGYTF.

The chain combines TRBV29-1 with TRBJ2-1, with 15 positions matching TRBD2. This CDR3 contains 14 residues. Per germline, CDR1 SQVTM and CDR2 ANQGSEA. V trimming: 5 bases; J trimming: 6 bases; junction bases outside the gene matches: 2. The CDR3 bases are TGCAGCGTTTCGGGACTAGCGGGGGGCAATGAGCAGTTCTTC. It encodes CSVSGLAGGNEQFF.

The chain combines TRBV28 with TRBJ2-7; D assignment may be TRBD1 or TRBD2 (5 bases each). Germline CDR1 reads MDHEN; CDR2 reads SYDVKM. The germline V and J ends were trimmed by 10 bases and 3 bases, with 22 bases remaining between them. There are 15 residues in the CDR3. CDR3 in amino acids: CANHPGARNIYEQYF. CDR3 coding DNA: TGTGCCAATCACCCCGGGGCCCGTAACATCTACGAGCAGTACTTC.

CDR3 coding DNA: TGCGCCAGCAGCTTGGCCTCAGAGGATTCCCAGTACTTC. This codes for CASSLASEDSQYF. The chain links TRBV5-1 to TRBJ2-7; D is unresolved. This CDR3 is built from 13 residues. V gave up 0 bases and J gave up 10 bases, with 14 bases separating them. Germline V CDR1 and CDR2: SGHRS, YFSETQ.

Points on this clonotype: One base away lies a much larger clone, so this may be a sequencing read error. The CDR3 DNA reads TGTGCCAGCTCCGATGTGGGTCTAGGCGGCCACACCTTC. This sequence encodes CASSDVGLGGHTF. This chain connects TRBV12-3 or TRBV12-4 to TRBJ1-2; D uncertain. CDR3 length equals 13 residues. Between the trimmed V and J ends, which lost 8 bases and 12 bases, there was a span of 22 bases.

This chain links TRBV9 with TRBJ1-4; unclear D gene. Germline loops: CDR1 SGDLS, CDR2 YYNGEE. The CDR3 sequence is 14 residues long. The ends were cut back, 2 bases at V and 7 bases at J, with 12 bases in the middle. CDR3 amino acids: CASSVGTTSEKLFF. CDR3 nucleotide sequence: TGTGCCAGCAGCGTCGGCACCACGTCTGAAAAACTGTTTTTT. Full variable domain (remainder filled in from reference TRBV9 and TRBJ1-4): DSGVTQTPKHLITATGQRVTLRCSPRSGDLSVYWYQQSLDQGLQFLIQYYNGEERAKGNILERFSAQQFPDLHSELNLSSLELGDSALYFCASSVGTTSEKLFFGSGTQLSVL.

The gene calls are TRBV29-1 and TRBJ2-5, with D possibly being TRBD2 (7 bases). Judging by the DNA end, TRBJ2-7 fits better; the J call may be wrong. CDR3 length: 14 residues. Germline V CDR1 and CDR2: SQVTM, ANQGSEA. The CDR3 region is CSALKGGISDEQYF. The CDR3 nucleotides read TGCAGCGCCCTAAAGGGGGGGATTTCGGACGAGCAGTACTTC.

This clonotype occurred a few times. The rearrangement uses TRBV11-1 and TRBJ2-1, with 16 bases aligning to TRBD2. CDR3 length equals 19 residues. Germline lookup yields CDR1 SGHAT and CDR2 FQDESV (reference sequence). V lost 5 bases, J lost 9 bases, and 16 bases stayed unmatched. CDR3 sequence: CASSPGTSGGALYRLEQFF. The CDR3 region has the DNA TGTGCCAGCAGCCCCGGGACTAGCGGGGGGGCATTATATCGGCTTGAGCAGTTCTTC.

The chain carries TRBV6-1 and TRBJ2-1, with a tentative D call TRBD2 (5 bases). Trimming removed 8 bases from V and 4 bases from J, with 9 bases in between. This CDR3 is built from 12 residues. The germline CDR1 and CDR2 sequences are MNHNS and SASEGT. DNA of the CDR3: TGTGCCAGCGTCGGGGTATACAATGAGCAGTTCTTC. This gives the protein CASVGVYNEQFF.

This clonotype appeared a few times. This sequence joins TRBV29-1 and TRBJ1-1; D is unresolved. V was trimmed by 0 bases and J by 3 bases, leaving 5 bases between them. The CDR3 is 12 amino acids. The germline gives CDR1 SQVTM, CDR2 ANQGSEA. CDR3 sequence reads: CSVEDPDTEAFF. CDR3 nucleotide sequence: TGCAGCGTTGAAGATCCAGACACTGAAGCTTTCTTT.

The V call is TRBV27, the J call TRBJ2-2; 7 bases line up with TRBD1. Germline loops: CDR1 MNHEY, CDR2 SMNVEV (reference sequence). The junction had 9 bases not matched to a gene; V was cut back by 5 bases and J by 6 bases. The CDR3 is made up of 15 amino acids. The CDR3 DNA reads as TGTGCCAGCAGTGAATGGGACAGCACCGCCGGGGAGCTGTTTTTT. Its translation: CASSEWDSTAGELFF.

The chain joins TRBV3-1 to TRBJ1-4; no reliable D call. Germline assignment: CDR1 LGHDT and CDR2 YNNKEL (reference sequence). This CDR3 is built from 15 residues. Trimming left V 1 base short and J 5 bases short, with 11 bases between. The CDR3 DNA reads TGTGCCAGCAGCCAAGTCAGCGACGCAAATGAAAAACTGTTTTTT. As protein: CASSQVSDANEKLFF. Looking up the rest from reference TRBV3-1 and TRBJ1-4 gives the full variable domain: DTAVSQTPKYLVTQMGNDKSIKCEQNLGHDTMYWYKQDSKKFLKIMFSYNNKELIINETVPNRFSPKSPDKAHLNLHINSLELGDSAVYFCASSQVSDANEKLFFGSGTQLSVL.

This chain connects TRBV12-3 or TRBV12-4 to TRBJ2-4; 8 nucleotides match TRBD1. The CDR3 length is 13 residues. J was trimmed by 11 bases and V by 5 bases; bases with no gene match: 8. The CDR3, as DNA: TGTGCCAGCAGTGCAGGGACAGGAAATTTTCAGTACTTC. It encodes CASSAGTGNFQYF.

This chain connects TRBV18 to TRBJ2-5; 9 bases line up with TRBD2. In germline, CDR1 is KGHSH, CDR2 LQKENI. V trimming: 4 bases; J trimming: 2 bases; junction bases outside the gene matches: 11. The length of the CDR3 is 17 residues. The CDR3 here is CASSLRGRAGGQETQYF. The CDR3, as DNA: TGTGCCAGCTCACTCAGAGGGAGAGCGGGGGGACAAGAGACCCAGTACTTC.

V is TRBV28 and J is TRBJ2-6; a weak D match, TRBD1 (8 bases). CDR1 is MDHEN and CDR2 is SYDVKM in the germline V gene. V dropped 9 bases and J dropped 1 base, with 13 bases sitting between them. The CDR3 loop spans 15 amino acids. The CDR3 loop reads CASTGGGSGANVLTF. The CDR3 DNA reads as TGTGCCAGTACAGGGGGGGGATCTGGGGCCAACGTCCTGACTTTC.